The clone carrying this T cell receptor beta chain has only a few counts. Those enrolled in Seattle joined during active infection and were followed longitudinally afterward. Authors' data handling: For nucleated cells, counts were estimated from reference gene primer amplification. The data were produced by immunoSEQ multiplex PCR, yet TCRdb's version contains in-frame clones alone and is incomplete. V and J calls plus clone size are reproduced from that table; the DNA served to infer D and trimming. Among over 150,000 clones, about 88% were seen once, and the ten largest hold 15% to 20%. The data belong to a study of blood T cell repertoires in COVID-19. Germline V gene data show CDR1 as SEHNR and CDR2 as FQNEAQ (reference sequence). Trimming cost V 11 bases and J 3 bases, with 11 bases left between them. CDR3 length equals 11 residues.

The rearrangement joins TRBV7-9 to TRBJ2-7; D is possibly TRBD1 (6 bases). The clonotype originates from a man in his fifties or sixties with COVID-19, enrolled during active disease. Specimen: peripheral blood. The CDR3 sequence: CAVEDSYEQYF. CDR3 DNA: TGTGCCGTCGAGGACAGCTACGAGCAGTACTTC.